This TCR beta chain was documented in a study of shared clonotypes between healthy human individuals. Study-wide context: Three plates were used per donor for CD4 naive, three for CD4 memory, two for CD8 naive and one for CD8 memory.

Naive CD8 cells, CD45RO-negative and positively selected for CCR7, excluded terminally differentiated effector memory CD45RA+ cells. As concerns this clone: Antigen: not known.

Findings and limits, study-wide: Investigators expected sequencing depth to affect clonotype sharing among donors. Some clonotypes were shared by all four sorted-subset donors, while others were not shared. The non-shared ones had lower generation probabilities than the shared ones.

The CDR3 covers 18 residues. Germline V gene sequence: CDR1 SGHDN, CDR2 FVKESK. With 0 bases clipped from V and 9 bases from J, the junction kept 10 bases outside the gene matches. Clones were read by immunoSEQ multiplex PCR, and TCRdb kept only the in-frame ones, dropping some. The table has 750,000 to 1,000,000 clones, around 93% seen once; the top ten hold more than 20%. Sequences were obtained from naive CD8+ T cells sorted from blood. This sequence was found in a man aged 30-40 years in good health. J is TRBJ2-1 and V is TRBV14, with 14 positions matching TRBD2. The CDR3 bases are TGTGCCAGCAGCCAAGAGCCAGGGAGACTAGCGGGAGGGCCTGAGCAGTTCTTC. Amino acids: CASSQEPGRLAGGPEQFF.